The T cell receptor beta chain described here comes from a study of blood T cells in healthy people across ages. In its sample, this clonotype was seen a few times. Germline assignment: CDR1 LNHDA and CDR2 SQIVND (reference sequence). The CDR3 length is 14 residues. The junction had 7 bases not matched to a gene; V was cut back by 5 bases and J by 8 bases. Then a second PCR, running roughly 7 to 11 cycles, was carried out with a sample-barcoded 5' primer and a J-beta primer mix. MiXCR was run by TCRdb on the 5' RACE reads, yielding one entry per CDR3 protein. This table holds some 750,000 distinct CDR3 sequences, approximately 22% found once.

The specimen was blood. This clonotype was sampled from a man between 65 and 80 years old in good health. V is TRBV19 and J is TRBJ1-4, with 8 bases identical to TRBD1. Here the CDR3 reads CASSSQGAREKLFF. CDR3 DNA: TGTGCCAGTAGTTCCCAGGGGGCGCGAGAAAAACTGTTTTTT. The whole variable domain, filled in from reference TRBV19 and TRBJ1-4, reads DGGITQSPKYLFRKEGQNVTLSCEQNLNHDAMYWYRQDPGQGLRLIYYSQIVNDFQKGDIAEGYSVSREKKESFPLTVTSAQKNPTAFYLCASSSQGAREKLFFGSGTQLSVL.